This passage covers 10 T cell receptor beta chains from one sample sequenced in a study of OX40 agonist ivuxolimab in advanced cancers. Clones were sequenced by immunoSEQ multiplex PCR, and TCRdb holds only the in-frame ones, with some missing. The sample contains roughly 68,000 clones, approximately 80% of which appear only once. The starting material was CD4+ or CD8+ T cells sorted from blood, obtained in a trial of the OX40 agonist ivuxolimab. All receptors derive from an adult with an advanced solid tumor such as melanoma, head and neck, liver or kidney cancer.

This clone was seen a single time. V and J are TRBV7-9 and TRBJ1-1; TRBD1 is a possible D gene (5 bases). Trimming took 5 bases from V and 1 from J, leaving 23 bases between them. The CDR3 consists of 18 residues. Germline V CDR1 and CDR2: SEHNR, FQNEAQ (reference sequence). CDR3 sequence (DNA): TGTGCCAGCAGCCTATTTGGCACCCGGGGGACGACGAACACTGAAGCTTTCTTT. It encodes CASSLFGTRGTTNTEAFF.

CDR3 residues: CASSLLTWDSLAYNEQFF. The DNA of the CDR3 is TGTGCCAGCAGCTTACTGACGTGGGACAGTCTAGCCTACAATGAGCAGTTCTTC. The V call is TRBV7-9, the J call TRBJ2-1; 7 bases line up with TRBD1. CDR1 is SEHNR, CDR2 FQNEAQ, per germline (reference sequence). V dropped 2 bases and J dropped 2; count of bases not matched to a gene: 12. This CDR3 has 18 amino acids. Complete variable domain (other parts from reference TRBV7-9 and TRBJ2-1): DTGVSQNPRHKITKRGQNVTFRCDPISEHNRLYWYRQTLGQGPEFLTYFQNEAQLEKSRLLSDRFSAERPKGSFSTLEIQRTEQGDSAMYLCASSLLTWDSLAYNEQFFGPGTRLTVL.

This clone is categorized as medium-sized (0.01 to 0.1%). The chain is built from TRBV7-3 and TRBJ1-1; D is uncertain. The V gene's germline CDR1 is SGHTA and CDR2 FQGTGA. V was shortened by 4 bases and J by 4 bases, with 10 bases between the two germline ends. The CDR3 contains 13 residues. The CDR3 region has the DNA TGTGCCAGCAGCTATTACCAGAGCACTGAAGCTTTCTTT. Its protein is CASSYYQSTEAFF.

This chain links TRBV5-4 with TRBJ1-2, with D maybe TRBD1 (6 bases). The CDR3 has 16 residues. Germline V CDR1 and CDR2: SGHNT, YYREEE (reference sequence). Trimming removed 4 bases from V and 4 bases from J, with 20 bases in between. The DNA of the CDR3 is TGTGCCAGCAGCCCTAGGGCAGGACAGAGGGTCTATGGCTACACCTTC. Translated, it gives CASSPRAGQRVYGYTF.

V gene TRBV9 combines with J gene TRBJ2-7, with unresolved D. From germline, CDR1 is SGDLS and CDR2 YYNGEE. The V end was cut by 0 bases, the J end by 2 bases, with 15 bases between. The CDR3 has 16 residues. The CDR3 DNA sequence: TGTGCCAGCAGCGTAGACGCTCATAGGCCCCCCTACGAGCAGTACTTC. Its translation is CASSVDAHRPPYEQYF.

The chain has TRBV2 and TRBJ2-1; D might be TRBD1 or TRBD2, each matching 5 bases. The V end lost 3 bases, the J end lost 9 bases, and 9 bases lay between the germline ends. The CDR3 runs 12 residues. CDR1 and CDR2 from the germline V gene are SNHLY and FYNNEI. The CDR3 DNA reads TGTGCCAGCAGTGACGGGGCCGGTGAGCAGTTCTTC. Translation: CASSDGAGEQFF.

CDR3 DNA sequence: TGTGCCAGCAGCTTATCTTTTTTCGGCCAGGGGGCCGTGGAGCCCCAGCATTTT. Its translation: CASSLSFFGQGAVEPQHF. The chain has TRBV7-8 and TRBJ1-5; 8 bases match TRBD1. The CDR3 has 18 residues. In germline, CDR1 is SGHVS, CDR2 FQNEAQ. V lost 2 bases to trimming and J lost 8 bases; unmatched junction nucleotides: 17.

The CDR3 loop reads CASSFSLGTRSPYEQYF. The CDR3 DNA follows: TGTGCCAGCAGCTTCTCGCTGGGGACGCGTAGTCCCTACGAGCAGTACTTC. The chain recombines TRBV5-5 with TRBJ2-7; D may correspond to TRBD1 or TRBD2 (5 bases each). Germline assignment: CDR1 SGHKS and CDR2 YYEKEE (reference sequence). This CDR3 has 17 residues. The V and J ends lost 2 bases and 2 bases respectively, with 20 bases between them.

This chain connects TRBV18 to TRBJ1-1; D remains unclear. The CDR3 extends over 14 amino acids. V lost 2 bases and J lost 1, with 8 bases in between. Per the germline V gene, CDR1 is KGHSH and CDR2 is LQKENI. The CDR3 protein is CASSPAYQNTEAFF. The CDR3 nucleotides are TGTGCCAGCTCACCAGCGTACCAGAACACTGAAGCTTTCTTT.

The CDR3 protein is CASSASQFDEQYF. CDR3 in DNA: TGTGCCAGCAGTGCGTCCCAGTTTGACGAGCAGTACTTC. The chain employs TRBV6-1 and TRBJ2-7; D gene unclear. Germline V gives CDR1 MNHNS, CDR2 SASEGT. This CDR3 contains 13 residues. V lost 4 bases to trimming and J lost 5 bases, with 12 bases between them.